Each of the 7 T cell receptor beta chains below was sequenced from the same sample in a study of T cells in Graves' hyperthyroidism and ophthalmopathy. What was amplified from RNA transcripts were TCR beta CDR3 regions. Carried out on the TCR CDR3, a first-round RT-PCR used the HTBI primer set. TCRdb redid the calling of the multiplex PCR reads with MiXCR, one entry per CDR3 protein. Among about 600,000 distinct CDR3 sequences listed, 14% were seen once. Material: blood. The receptor source for this set is a woman aged 45-65 years with Graves' ophthalmopathy.

The sample holds many counts of this clonotype. V gene TRBV2 combines with J gene TRBJ2-7; the match to TRBD2 covers 10 bases. With V trimmed by 2 bases and J by 2 bases, 3 bases remained unmatched. Germline assignment: CDR1 SNHLY and CDR2 FYNNEI. The CDR3 covers 15 residues. CDR3 residues: CASSERAGGPYEQYF. The CDR3 DNA reads as TGTGCCAGCAGTGAAAGAGCGGGAGGGCCCTACGAGCAGTACTTC.

This clonotype was counted many times. The chain has TRBV18 and TRBJ2-1, with a tentative D call TRBD1 (5 bases). The CDR3 spans 15 residues. The V and J ends lost 0 bases and 7 bases respectively, with 13 bases between them. In germline, CDR1 is KGHSH, CDR2 LQKENI. CDR3 region: CASSPPGLQENEQFF. CDR3 bases: TGTGCCAGCTCACCACCGGGGCTCCAGGAGAATGAGCAGTTCTTC.

V is TRBV7-9 and J is TRBJ2-2, with 9 bases lining up with TRBD1. Germline V gene data show CDR1 as SEHNR and CDR2 as FQNEAQ (reference sequence). This CDR3 comprises 16 residues. V shed 5 bases and J 5 bases; nucleotides not matched to a gene: 9. For the CDR3, the DNA is TGTGCCAGCAGCCCCTGGACAGGGGAAAGGACCGGGGAGCTGTTTTTT. Its translation is CASSPWTGERTGELFF.

This clonotype was observed at least ten times. The chain combines TRBV6-1 with TRBJ2-5; 8 bases line up with TRBD1. Germline V lookup: CDR1 MNHNS, CDR2 SASEGT. The CDR3 is 15 residues long. The junction had 10 bases not matched to a gene; V was cut back by 5 bases and J by 5 bases. The CDR3 coding sequence is TGTGCCAGCAGTTATTCTAGGACAGGGCAGGAGACCCAGTACTTC. It specifies CASSYSRTGQETQYF.

This clonotype was detected ten times or more. This chain links TRBV15 with TRBJ1-4, with 9 positions matching TRBD1. The CDR3 totals 15 residues. The V segment lost 2 bases and the J segment 6 bases; nucleotides outside the gene matches: 4. CDR1 and CDR2 (germline): LNHNV, YYDKDF (reference sequence). The DNA of the CDR3 is TGTGCCACCAGCAGAATGGACAGGGGACATGAAAAACTGTTTTTT. The encoded protein is CATSRMDRGHEKLFF. Complete variable domain (other parts from reference TRBV15 and TRBJ1-4): DAMVIQNPRYQVTQFGKPVTLSCSQTLNHNVMYWYQQKSSQAPKLLFHYYDKDFNNEADTPDNFQSRRPNTSFCFLDIRSPGLGDTAMYLCATSRMDRGHEKLFFGSGTQLSVL.

The rearrangement links TRBV4-1 to TRBJ1-6; D not certain. Trimming shortened V by 3 bases and J by 10 bases, and 19 bases separated the two germline ends. The V gene's germline CDR1 is MGHRA and CDR2 YSYEKL. The CDR3 runs to 16 residues. CDR3: CASSQYFGRLGSPLHF. The CDR3 bases are TGCGCCAGCAGCCAGTATTTTGGACGCCTTGGGTCACCCCTCCACTTT.

This clonotype was counted at least ten times. This chain uses TRBV2 with TRBJ2-7, with 7 bases that match TRBD2. The ends lost 3 bases at V and 4 bases at J; junction bases unmatched: 9. Per the germline V gene, CDR1 is SNHLY and CDR2 is FYNNEI. The CDR3 has 15 amino acids. The CDR3 reads CASSDEGLPVYEQYF. The DNA for the CDR3 is TGTGCCAGCAGTGATGAGGGACTACCAGTTTACGAGCAGTACTTC.